The source of this T cell receptor (beta chain) is a study of vaccination and CD4 T cells after COVID-19. Study-level information: Participants received two doses of either BNT162b2 or mRNA-1273 vaccine. Study conclusions and caveats: Convalescent patients' vaccine-specific clones were spike mono-reactive in 304 of 307 cases.

An Oncomine TCR Beta short-read assay was used to sequence the DNA from cultured CD4+ T cells. DNA came from CD4+ T cells after culture. TCRdb re-derived calls from the PCR reads in MiXCR, one entry per CDR3 protein. The sample lists around 6,400 distinct CDR3 sequences, about 47% occurring once. The sample's treatment: approximately nine-day PBMC culture with coronavirus spike peptide pools or control peptides (ViraFEST assay). Under the ViraFEST approach, antigen-specific T cells were expanded with peptide pools and TCRs subsequently sequenced. Concerning this clonotype: Its cognate antigen is unknown.

V was clipped by 0 bases and J by 3 bases, with 12 bases between them. The CDR3 is made up of 17 amino acids. Germline CDR1 reads LNHNV; CDR2 reads YYDKDF (reference sequence). Sequencing was carried out using CD4+ T cells from blood, cultured in vitro. The origin of this receptor is a human donor who had recovered from COVID-19. The gene calls are TRBV15 and TRBJ1-6; D remains ambiguous. CDR3 sequence (DNA): TGTGCCACCAGCAGAGAAAAGGGCGGGTACTATAATTCACCCCTCCACTTT. Translating it yields CATSREKGGYYNSPLHF.